The sequence of this T cell receptor (beta chain) was determined in a study of cytomegalovirus exposure and HLA in healthy donors. As for the study in general: Out of about 179 million T cells, an earlier analysis found some 110 million unique TCR beta sequences in total. Roughly 80 million unique TCRs from HLA-typed donors were held in an early data release. Broader study findings: Being productive about 90% or about 30% of the time was typical of most TCR beta V segments in an earlier analysis.

Trimming removed 0 bases at V and 0 bases at J, with 10 bases between. The germline V gene encodes CDR1 SGDLS and CDR2 YYNGEE. The CDR3 length is 16 residues. It was with 60 Vbeta and 13 Jbeta primers that the PCR ran. Using immunoSEQ multiplex PCR, the repertoire was profiled, and TCRdb retains in-frame clones only, with some absent. The table lists approximately 140,000 clones, roughly 83% of them singletons. As to this clone: What it binds is unknown.

This TCR was recovered from a human donor in good health. The sequenced sample consisted of PBMCs. The chain links TRBV9 to TRBJ2-1, with D possibly matching TRBD2 (5 bases). This CDR3 reads CASSVDLGSSYNEQFF. DNA of the CDR3: TGTGCCAGCAGCGTAGATTTGGGGAGCTCCTACAATGAGCAGTTCTTC.